This T cell receptor (beta chain) is from a study of blood T cell repertoires in COVID-19. About the research overall: T cells, B-cell-depleted T cells, or PBMCs provided the cDNA or gDNA that served as material.

V lost 4 bases to trimming and J lost 0 bases, with 14 bases between them. The CDR3 loop spans 15 amino acids. Original data processing: Estimation of nucleated cell counts was performed using reference gene primer amplification. The method was immunoSEQ multiplex PCR; TCRdb's version includes in-frame clones alone and lacks a portion of them. Clone size and V and J calls were adopted from that table, with D and trimming inferred from the DNA. The table has about 140,000 clones, around 88% seen once; the top ten hold more than 5%. This clonotype originated in a human donor in a cohort sampled during active COVID-19. The chain combines TRBV5-3 with TRBJ2-7, with D possibly being TRBD2 (5 bases). TRBV5-3 is filed as an ORF, its function uncertain. The sequenced sample was peripheral blood. CDR3 DNA: TGTGCCAGAAGCCCCCGGGATCGCGTCTCCTACGAGCAGTACTTC. Its translation: CARSPRDRVSYEQYF.